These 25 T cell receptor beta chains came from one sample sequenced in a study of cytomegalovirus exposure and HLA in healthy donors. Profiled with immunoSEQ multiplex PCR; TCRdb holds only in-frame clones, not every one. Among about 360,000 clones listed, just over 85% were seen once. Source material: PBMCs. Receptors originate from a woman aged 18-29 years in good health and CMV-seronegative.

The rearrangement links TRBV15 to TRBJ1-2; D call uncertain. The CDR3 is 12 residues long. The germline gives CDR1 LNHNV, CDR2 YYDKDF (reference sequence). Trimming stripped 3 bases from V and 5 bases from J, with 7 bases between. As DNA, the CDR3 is TGTGCCACCAGCAGCCCGGGATATGGCTACACCTTC. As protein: CATSSPGYGYTF.

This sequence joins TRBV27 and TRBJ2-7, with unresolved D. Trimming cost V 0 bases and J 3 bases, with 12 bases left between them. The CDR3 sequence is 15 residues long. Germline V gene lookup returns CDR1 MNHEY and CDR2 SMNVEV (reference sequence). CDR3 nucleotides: TGTGCCAGCAGTTTATCGAAGAATAGAGTCTACGAGCAGTACTTC. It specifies CASSLSKNRVYEQYF.

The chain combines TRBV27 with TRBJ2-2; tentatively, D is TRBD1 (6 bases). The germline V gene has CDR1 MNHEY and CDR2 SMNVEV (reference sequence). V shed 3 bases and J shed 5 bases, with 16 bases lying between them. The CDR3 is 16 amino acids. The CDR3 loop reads CASSFLGGVGTGELFF. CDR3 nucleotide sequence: TGTGCCAGCAGTTTTCTAGGGGGTGTGGGGACCGGGGAGCTGTTTTTT.

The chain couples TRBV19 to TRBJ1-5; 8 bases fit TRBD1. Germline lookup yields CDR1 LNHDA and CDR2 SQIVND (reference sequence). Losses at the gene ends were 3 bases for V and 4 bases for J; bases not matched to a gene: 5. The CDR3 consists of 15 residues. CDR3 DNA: TGTGCCAGTAGTATTGGACAGGGAGGAAATCAGCCCCAGCATTTT. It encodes CASSIGQGGNQPQHF.

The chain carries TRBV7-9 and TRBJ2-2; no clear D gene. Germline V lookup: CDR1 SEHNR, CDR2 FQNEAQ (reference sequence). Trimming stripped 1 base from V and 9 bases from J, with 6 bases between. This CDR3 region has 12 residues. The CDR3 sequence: CASSLGGRELFF. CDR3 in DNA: TGTGCCAGCAGCTTAGGAGGAAGGGAGCTGTTTTTT. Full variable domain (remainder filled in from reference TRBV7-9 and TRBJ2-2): DTGVSQNPRHKITKRGQNVTFRCDPISEHNRLYWYRQTLGQGPEFLTYFQNEAQLEKSRLLSDRFSAERPKGSFSTLEIQRTEQGDSAMYLCASSLGGRELFFGEGSRLTVL.

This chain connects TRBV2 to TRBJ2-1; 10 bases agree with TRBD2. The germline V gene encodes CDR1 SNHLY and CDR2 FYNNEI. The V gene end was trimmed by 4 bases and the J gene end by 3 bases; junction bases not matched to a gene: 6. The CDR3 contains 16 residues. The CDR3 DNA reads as TGTGCCAGCAGTGCGAGGACTAGCGGAAACTACAATGAGCAGTTCTTC. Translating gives CASSARTSGNYNEQFF.

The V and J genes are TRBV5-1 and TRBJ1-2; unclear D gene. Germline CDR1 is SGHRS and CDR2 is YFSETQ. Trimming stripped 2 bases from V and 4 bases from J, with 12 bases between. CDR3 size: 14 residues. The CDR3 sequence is CASSLDPVIYGYTF. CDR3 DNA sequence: TGCGCCAGCAGCTTAGATCCAGTGATCTATGGCTACACCTTC.

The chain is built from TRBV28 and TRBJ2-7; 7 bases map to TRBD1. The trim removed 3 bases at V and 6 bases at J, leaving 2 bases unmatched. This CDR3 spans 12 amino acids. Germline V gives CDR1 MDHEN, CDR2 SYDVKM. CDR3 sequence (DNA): TGTGCCAGCAGTTTGCGGACAGGCGAGCAGTACTTC. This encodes CASSLRTGEQYF. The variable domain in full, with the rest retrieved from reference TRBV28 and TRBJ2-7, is DVKVTQSSRYLVKRTGEKVFLECVQDMDHENMFWYRQDPGLGLRLIYFSYDVKMKEKGDIPEGYSVSREKKERFSLILESASTNQTSMYLCASSLRTGEQYFGPGTRLTVT.

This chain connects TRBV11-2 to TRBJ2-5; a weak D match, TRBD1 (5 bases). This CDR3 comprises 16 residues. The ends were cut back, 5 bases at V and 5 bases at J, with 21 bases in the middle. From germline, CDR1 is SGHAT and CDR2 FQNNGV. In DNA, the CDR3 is TGTGCCAGCAGCCGTGACGGGCAGGGCCGCTGGGAGACCCAGTACTTC. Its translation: CASSRDGQGRWETQYF.

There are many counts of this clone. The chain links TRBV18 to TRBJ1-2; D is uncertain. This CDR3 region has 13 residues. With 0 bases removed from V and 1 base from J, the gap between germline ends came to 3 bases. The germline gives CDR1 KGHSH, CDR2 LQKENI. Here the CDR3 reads CASSPPSNYGYTF. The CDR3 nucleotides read TGTGCCAGCTCACCACCCAGTAACTATGGCTACACCTTC. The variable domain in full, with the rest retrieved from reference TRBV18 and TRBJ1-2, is NAGVMQNPRHLVRRRGQEARLRCSPMKGHSHVYWYRQLPEEGLKFMVYLQKENIIDESGMPKERFSAEFPKEGPSILRIQQVVRGDSAAYFCASSPPSNYGYTFGSGTRLTVV.

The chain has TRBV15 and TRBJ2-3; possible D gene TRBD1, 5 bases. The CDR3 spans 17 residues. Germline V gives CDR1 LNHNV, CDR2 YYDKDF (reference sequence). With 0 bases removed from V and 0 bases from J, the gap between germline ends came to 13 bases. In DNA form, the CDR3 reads TGTGCCACCAGCAGAGAAAGCAGGGCTTCTAGCACAGATACGCAGTATTTT. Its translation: CATSRESRASSTDTQYF.

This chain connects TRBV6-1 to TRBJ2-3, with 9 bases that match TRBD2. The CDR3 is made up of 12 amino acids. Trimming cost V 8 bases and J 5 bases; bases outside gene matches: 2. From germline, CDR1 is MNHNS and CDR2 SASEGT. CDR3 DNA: TGTGCCAGCCGTAGCGGGGGAGATACGCAGTATTTT. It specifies CASRSGGDTQYF.

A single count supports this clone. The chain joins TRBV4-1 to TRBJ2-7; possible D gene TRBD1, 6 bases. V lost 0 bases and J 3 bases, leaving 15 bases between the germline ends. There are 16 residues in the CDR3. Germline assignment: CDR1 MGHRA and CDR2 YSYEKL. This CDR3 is CASSQDQGQFFYEQYF. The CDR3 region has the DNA TGCGCCAGCAGCCAAGACCAAGGACAGTTTTTCTACGAGCAGTACTTC.

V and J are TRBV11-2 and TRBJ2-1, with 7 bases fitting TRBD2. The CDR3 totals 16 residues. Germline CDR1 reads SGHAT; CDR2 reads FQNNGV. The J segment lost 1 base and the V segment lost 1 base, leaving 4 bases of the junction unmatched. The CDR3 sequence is CASSLVGGGSYNEQFF. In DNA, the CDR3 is TGTGCCAGCAGCTTAGTGGGGGGAGGGTCCTACAATGAGCAGTTCTTC. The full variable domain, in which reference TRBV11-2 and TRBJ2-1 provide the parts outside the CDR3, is EAGVAQSPRYKIIEKRQSVAFWCNPISGHATLYWYQQILGQGPKLLIQFQNNGVVDDSQLPKDRFSAERLKGVDSTLKIQPAKLEDSAVYLCASSLVGGGSYNEQFFGPGTRLTVL.

In nucleotides, the CDR3 is TGTGCCAGCAGCTTAGGTGGGGGCGCCTGGGAGACCCAGTACTTC. Its translation is CASSLGGGAWETQYF. The chain has TRBV11-2 and TRBJ2-5, with D possibly being TRBD1 (6 bases). Trimming shortened V by 1 base and J by 5 bases, and 14 bases separated the two germline ends. CDR3 length equals 15 residues. The V gene's germline CDR1 is SGHAT and CDR2 FQNNGV. Full variable domain (rest looked up from reference TRBV11-2 and TRBJ2-5): EAGVAQSPRYKIIEKRQSVAFWCNPISGHATLYWYQQILGQGPKLLIQFQNNGVVDDSQLPKDRFSAERLKGVDSTLKIQPAKLEDSAVYLCASSLGGGAWETQYFGPGTRLLVL.

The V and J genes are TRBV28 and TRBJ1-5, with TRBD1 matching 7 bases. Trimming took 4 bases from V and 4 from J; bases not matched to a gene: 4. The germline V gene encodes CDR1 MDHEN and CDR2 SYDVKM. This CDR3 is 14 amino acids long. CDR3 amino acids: CASSYRDRNQPQHF. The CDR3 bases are TGTGCCAGCAGTTACCGGGACAGAAATCAGCCCCAGCATTTT. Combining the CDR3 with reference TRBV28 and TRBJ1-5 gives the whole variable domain DVKVTQSSRYLVKRTGEKVFLECVQDMDHENMFWYRQDPGLGLRLIYFSYDVKMKEKGDIPEGYSVSREKKERFSLILESASTNQTSMYLCASSYRDRNQPQHFGDGTRLSIL.

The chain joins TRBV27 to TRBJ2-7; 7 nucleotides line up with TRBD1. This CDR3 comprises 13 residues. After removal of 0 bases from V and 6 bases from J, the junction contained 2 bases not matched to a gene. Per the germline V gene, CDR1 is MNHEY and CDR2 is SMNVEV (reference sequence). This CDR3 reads CASSLSGDSEQYF. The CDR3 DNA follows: TGTGCCAGCAGTTTATCGGGGGACAGCGAGCAGTACTTC.

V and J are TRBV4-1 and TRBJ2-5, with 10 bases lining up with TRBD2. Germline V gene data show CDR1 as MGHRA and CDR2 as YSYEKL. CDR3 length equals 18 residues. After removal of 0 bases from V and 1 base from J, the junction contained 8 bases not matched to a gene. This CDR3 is CASSQEGSLAGAQETQYF. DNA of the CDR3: TGCGCCAGCAGCCAAGAGGGCTCGCTAGCGGGGGCCCAAGAGACCCAGTACTTC.

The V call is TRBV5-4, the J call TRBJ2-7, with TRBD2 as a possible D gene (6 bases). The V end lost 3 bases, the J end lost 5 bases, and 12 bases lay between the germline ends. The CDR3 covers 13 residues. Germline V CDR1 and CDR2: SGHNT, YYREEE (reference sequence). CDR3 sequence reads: CASSYVGGNEQYF. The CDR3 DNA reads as TGTGCCAGCAGCTATGTGGGGGGAAACGAGCAGTACTTC.

CDR3 sequence: CATSAPPHGMNTEAFF. The CDR3 DNA sequence: TGTGCCACCAGCGCCCCCCCACACGGGATGAACACTGAAGCTTTCTTT. The J gene is TRBJ1-1, the V gene TRBV15; D call uncertain. CDR3 length: 16 residues. Germline V gives CDR1 LNHNV, CDR2 YYDKDF (reference sequence). The V end was cut by 5 bases, the J end by 0 bases, with 16 bases between.

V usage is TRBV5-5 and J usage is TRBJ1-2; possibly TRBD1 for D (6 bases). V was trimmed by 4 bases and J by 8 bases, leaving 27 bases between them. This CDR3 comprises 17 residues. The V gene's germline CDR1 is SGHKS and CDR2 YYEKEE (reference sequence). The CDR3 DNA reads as TGTGCCAGCAGCCCAGGAAGGGGGGGACCGAAATCCATCGGCTACACCTTC. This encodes CASSPGRGGPKSIGYTF.

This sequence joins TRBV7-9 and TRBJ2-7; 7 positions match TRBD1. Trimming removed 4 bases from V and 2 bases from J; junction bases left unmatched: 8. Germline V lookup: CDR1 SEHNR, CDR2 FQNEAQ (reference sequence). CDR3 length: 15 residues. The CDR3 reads CASSSTRRGTYEQYF. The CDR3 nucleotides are TGTGCCAGCAGCTCCACCCGCAGGGGGACCTACGAGCAGTACTTC.

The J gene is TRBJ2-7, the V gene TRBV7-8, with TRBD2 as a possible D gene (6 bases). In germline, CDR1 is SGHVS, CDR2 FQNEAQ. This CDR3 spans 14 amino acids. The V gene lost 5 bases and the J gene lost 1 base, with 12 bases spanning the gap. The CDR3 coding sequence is TGTGCCAGCAGCCCATTAGGGACTTCCTACGAGCAGTACTTC. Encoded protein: CASSPLGTSYEQYF.

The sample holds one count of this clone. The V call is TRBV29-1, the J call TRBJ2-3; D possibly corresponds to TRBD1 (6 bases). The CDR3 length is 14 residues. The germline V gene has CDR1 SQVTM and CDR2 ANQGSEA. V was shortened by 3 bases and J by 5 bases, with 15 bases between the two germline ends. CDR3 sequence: CSVDRRMGQDTQYF. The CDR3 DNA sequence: TGCAGCGTTGACAGGAGGATGGGACAAGATACGCAGTATTTT.

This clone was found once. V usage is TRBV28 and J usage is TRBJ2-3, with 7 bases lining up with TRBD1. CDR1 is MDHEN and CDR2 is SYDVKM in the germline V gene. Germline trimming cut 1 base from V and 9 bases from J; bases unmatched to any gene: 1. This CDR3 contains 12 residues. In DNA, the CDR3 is TGTGCCAGCAGTTTATTACAGGGGACGCAGTATTTT. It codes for CASSLLQGTQYF.